This TCR beta chain was sequenced for a study of OX40 agonist ivuxolimab in advanced cancers. Method: immunoSEQ multiplex PCR; TCRdb's copy keeps in-frame clones and lacks some. The sample shows about 70,000 clones, 75% to 90% of them seen only once. Sequencing used CD4+ or CD8+ T cells sorted from blood, obtained in a trial of the OX40 agonist ivuxolimab. This receptor was taken from an adult with an advanced solid tumor such as melanoma, head and neck, liver or kidney cancer.

The CDR3 DNA follows: TGTGCCAGCAGCGCTCTCCCAGGGGGAGGGAGCGGGACTGAAGCTTTCTTT. As protein: CASSALPGGGSGTEAFF. The V call is TRBV9, the J call TRBJ1-1, with 7 bases matching TRBD1. The CDR3 covers 17 residues. V lost 3 bases to trimming and J lost 5 bases; unmatched junction nucleotides: 16. The germline V gene has CDR1 SGDLS and CDR2 YYNGEE.